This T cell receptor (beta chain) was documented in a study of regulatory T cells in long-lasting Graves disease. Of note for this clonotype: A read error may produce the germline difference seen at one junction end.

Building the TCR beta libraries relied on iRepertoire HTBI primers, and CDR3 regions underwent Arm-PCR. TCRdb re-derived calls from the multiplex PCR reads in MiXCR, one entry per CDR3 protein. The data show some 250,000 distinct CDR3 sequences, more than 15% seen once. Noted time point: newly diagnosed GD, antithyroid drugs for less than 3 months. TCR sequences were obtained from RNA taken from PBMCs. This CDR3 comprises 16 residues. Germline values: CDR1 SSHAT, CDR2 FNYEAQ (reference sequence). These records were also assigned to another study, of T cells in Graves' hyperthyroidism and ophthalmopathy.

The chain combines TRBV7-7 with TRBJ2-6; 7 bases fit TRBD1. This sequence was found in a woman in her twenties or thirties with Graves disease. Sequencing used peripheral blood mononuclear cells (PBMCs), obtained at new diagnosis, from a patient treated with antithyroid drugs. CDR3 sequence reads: CASSSAGGSGANVLTF. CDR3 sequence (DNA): TGTGCTAGCAGCTCGGCAGGGGGCTCTGGGGCCAACGTCCTGACTTTC. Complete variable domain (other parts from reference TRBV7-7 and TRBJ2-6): GAGVSQSPRYKVTKRGQDVTLRCDPISSHATLYWYQQALGQGPEFLTYFNYEAQPDKSGLPSDRFSAERPEGSISTLTIQRTEQRDSAMYRCASSSAGGSGANVLTFGAGSRLTVL.